This entry features one T cell receptor (beta chain) sequence. The source of the sample is a study of blood T cell repertoires in COVID-19. The CDR3 covers 13 residues. CDR1 SGHRS and CDR2 YFSETQ come from the germline V gene. V lost 1 base and J lost 1, with 5 bases in between. The authors' processing: The assay estimated nucleated cells by amplifying reference gene primers. The repertoire was sequenced with immunoSEQ multiplex PCR; TCRdb's copy has only in-frame clones and lacks some. That table furnishes V, J and clone size, whereas the DNA furnished D and trimming. The repertoire holds about 78,000 clones, with roughly nine tenths as singletons.

The chain links TRBV5-1 to TRBJ2-5; no clear D gene. Sample: peripheral blood. This sequence originates from a woman aged 55-69 years with acute or convalescent COVID-19. The CDR3 DNA reads TGCGCCAGCAGCTTGTCTAGCCAAGAGACCCAGTACTTC. This encodes CASSLSSQETQYF. Variable domain in full (rest from reference TRBV5-1 and TRBJ2-5): KAGVTQTPRYLIKTRGQQVTLSCSPISGHRSVSWYQQTPGQGLQFLFEYFSETQRNKGNFPGRFSGRQFSNSRSEMNVSTLELGDSALYLCASSLSSQETQYFGPGTRLLVL.